These T cell receptor beta chains were read from a single sample in a study of blood T cell repertoires in COVID-19. Libraries were prepared by immunoSEQ multiplex PCR; TCRdb keeps only in-frame clonotypes and omits some of them. The table has 110,000 to 150,000 clones, 84% seen once. Sequencing was performed on peripheral blood. These receptors all come from a human donor in a cohort sampled during active COVID-19. CDR3s leave out the opening cysteine and the closing phenylalanine or tryptophan.

CDR3 protein: AIQGQGNIQY; V gene: TRBV19; CDR3 length: 10; J gene: TRBJ2-4
CDR3 protein: ASIRRAVDGNQPQH; V gene: TRBV19; CDR3 length: 14; J gene: TRBJ1-5
CDR3 protein: ASSDGTANTEAF; V gene: TRBV6-4; CDR3 length: 12; J gene: TRBJ1-1
CDR3 protein: ASSPGMGNGETQY; V gene: TRBV5-1; CDR3 length: 13; J gene: TRBJ2-5
CDR3 protein: ASSGAGGRTDTQY; V gene: TRBV10-1; CDR3 length: 13; J gene: TRBJ2-3
CDR3 protein: ASTRDFQETQY; V gene: TRBV2; CDR3 length: 11; J gene: TRBJ2-5
CDR3 protein: ASKLLAGEEETQY; V gene: TRBV7-2; CDR3 length: 13; J gene: TRBJ2-5
CDR3 protein: AINQGGNEQF; V gene: TRBV10-3; CDR3 length: 10; J gene: TRBJ2-1
CDR3 protein: ASLGSKGGSTEAF; V gene: TRBV28; CDR3 length: 13; J gene: TRBJ1-1
CDR3 protein: AISQTGTSNSYNEQF; V gene: TRBV10-3; CDR3 length: 15; J gene: TRBJ2-1
CDR3 protein: ASSPETTNGYT; V gene: TRBV18; CDR3 length: 11; J gene: TRBJ1-2
CDR3 protein: ASSQEGGGNEQF; V gene: TRBV3-1/TRBV3-2; CDR3 length: 12; J gene: TRBJ2-1
CDR3 protein: AISQQGAGNTIY; V gene: TRBV10-3; CDR3 length: 12; J gene: TRBJ1-3
CDR3 protein: ASSAKTGASTDTQY; V gene: TRBV18; CDR3 length: 14; J gene: TRBJ2-3
CDR3 protein: ASSFSQETQY; V gene: TRBV7-9; CDR3 length: 10; J gene: TRBJ2-5
CDR3 protein: ASSQTGYGEQY; V gene: TRBV2; CDR3 length: 11; J gene: TRBJ2-7
CDR3 protein: ASSSDLVAANTGELF; V gene: TRBV7-6; CDR3 length: 15; J gene: TRBJ2-2
CDR3 protein: ASSYEFGQVQPQH; V gene: TRBV6-5; CDR3 length: 13; J gene: TRBJ1-5
CDR3 protein: ASSQEASGALQETQY; V gene: TRBV4-1; CDR3 length: 15; J gene: TRBJ2-5
CDR3 protein: ASGLGTGALGETQY; V gene: TRBV12-5; CDR3 length: 14; J gene: TRBJ2-5
CDR3 protein: ASSQIVAGDSYEQY; V gene: TRBV4-2; CDR3 length: 14; J gene: TRBJ2-7
CDR3 protein: ASSMDRATNEKLF; V gene: TRBV19; CDR3 length: 13; J gene: TRBJ1-4
CDR3 protein: ASSDDGMANEKLF; V gene: TRBV2; CDR3 length: 13; J gene: TRBJ1-4
CDR3 protein: ASSTPGGQGGYT; V gene: TRBV19; CDR3 length: 12; J gene: TRBJ1-2
CDR3 protein: ASSPRTGLTDTQY; V gene: TRBV7-2; CDR3 length: 13; J gene: TRBJ2-3
CDR3 protein: ASSLRDSQETQY; V gene: TRBV7-7; CDR3 length: 12; J gene: TRBJ2-5
CDR3 protein: ASSPPGLDTYEQY; V gene: TRBV18; CDR3 length: 13; J gene: TRBJ2-7
CDR3 protein: ASSRRGQGGLSSYNEQF; V gene: TRBV4-2; CDR3 length: 17; J gene: TRBJ2-1
CDR3 protein: ASSSTGSRLGNTIY; V gene: TRBV7-3; CDR3 length: 14; J gene: TRBJ1-3
CDR3 protein: ASSRVRQGETEAF; V gene: TRBV18; CDR3 length: 13; J gene: TRBJ1-1
CDR3 protein: SARGFYGYT; V gene: TRBV20-1; CDR3 length: 9; J gene: TRBJ1-2
CDR3 protein: ASTVRGGPTEAF; V gene: TRBV28; CDR3 length: 12; J gene: TRBJ1-1
CDR3 protein: ASSPPGRLVGYT; V gene: TRBV28; CDR3 length: 12; J gene: TRBJ1-2
CDR3 protein: ASRGFGEGATKNIQY; V gene: TRBV28; CDR3 length: 15; J gene: TRBJ2-4